This T cell receptor (beta chain) was sequenced during a study of regulatory T cells in long-lasting Graves disease. Regarding the study as a whole: Those with persistent Graves' had less TCR diversity than newly diagnosed patients.

Construction of TCR beta libraries relied on iRepertoire HTBI primers and on Arm-PCR targeting CDR3 regions. TCRdb re-analysed the multiplex PCR reads in MiXCR, keeping a single row per CDR3 protein. The sample has more than 450,000 distinct CDR3 sequences, roughly 16% seen once; the top ten hold 12%. Stated time point: newly diagnosed GD, antithyroid drugs for less than 3 months. The TCR library was made from RNA that had been extracted from PBMCs in TRIzol. The CDR3 is 13 amino acids. The germline CDR1 and CDR2 sequences are SGDLS and YYNGEE. The germline V and J ends were trimmed by 0 bases and 7 bases, with 10 bases remaining between them. Notes on this clonotype: Its antigen is not known.

The data also belong to a second study, concerning T cells in Graves' hyperthyroidism and ophthalmopathy.

The material sequenced was peripheral blood mononuclear cells (PBMCs), taken at new diagnosis, from a patient treated with antithyroid drugs. V gene TRBV9 combines with J gene TRBJ1-1, with D uncertain. The origin of this receptor is a man in his forties with Graves disease. In DNA, the CDR3 is TGTGCCAGCAGCGTAGTTGGGGAGGATGAAGCTTTCTTT. Protein sequence: CASSVVGEDEAFF.